The entry that follows covers one TCR beta chain sequence. What it binds is not known. CDR1 is MNHEY, CDR2 SVGEGT, per germline. CDR3 length: 14 amino acids. Trimming at V came to 7 bases and at J to 3 bases, leaving 6 bases not matched to a gene. Using its own MiXCR run on the reads, TCRdb lists one record per CDR3 protein. The sample yields approximately 470,000 distinct CDR3 sequences, approximately 42% seen once. The data were obtained in a study of T cell repertoires in cytomegalovirus infection. Study-level background: Recently identified HLA-C-restricted CMV epitopes were used, and well-studied HLA-B-restricted CMV epitopes were used as well. Regarding the study as a whole: The ex vivo response showed dominance by HLA-C-restricted CMV-specific TCR beta clonotypes.

The clonotype comes from a human donor in good health (CMV status not recorded). Some clones in this sample may be carry-over from other donors' samples. This sample comprised cultured PBMCs, obtained from culture after CMV antigen stimulation. The chain combines TRBV6-2 or TRBV6-3 with TRBJ2-7; the match to TRBD2 covers 10 bases. CDR3 loop: CASKGSGRFYEQYF. The DNA for the CDR3 is TGTGCCAGCAAGGGTAGCGGGAGGTTCTACGAGCAGTACTTC.